Listed here is a single T cell receptor beta chain. The target antigen is unknown. This sample is drawn from a study of T cell repertoires in cytomegalovirus infection. Background on the study: Both recently identified HLA-C-restricted and well-studied HLA-B-restricted CMV epitopes were used in the study. Evidence of both CMV infection and a matching HLA type came from public TCR beta signatures. Study outcomes and limitations: Dominating the ex vivo response were HLA-C-restricted CMV-specific TCR beta clonotypes.

TCRdb processed the reads anew with MiXCR; each CDR3 protein has one entry. Of roughly 51,000 distinct CDR3 sequences listed, around 18% are singletons. This CDR3 contains 16 residues. Germline-derived CDR1 and CDR2 are MNHEY and SVGAGI. Trimming cost V 2 bases and J 5 bases, with 18 bases left between them. This TCR was sampled from a human donor in good health (CMV status not recorded). Some clones in this sample may be carry-over from other donors' samples. The source material was CD8+ T cells from cultured PBMCs, sampled from culture after CMV antigen stimulation. The rearrangement joins TRBV6-5 to TRBJ2-5, with D possibly called TRBD1 or TRBD2 (5 bases each). The CDR3: CASSYAGVEGTETQYF. CDR3 nucleotides: TGTGCCAGCAGTTACGCTGGGGTTGAAGGGACCGAGACCCAGTACTTC.